Listed here is a single T cell receptor beta chain. This record comes from a study of blood T cell repertoires in COVID-19. Study at large: Sources were T cells, B-cell-depleted T cells, or PBMCs; the material itself was cDNA or gDNA.

Under the authors' procedure: Counts of nucleated cells, estimated from reference gene primer amplification, were obtained. Generated by immunoSEQ multiplex PCR, the TCRdb table keeps only in-frame clones and is missing some. Clonal size and the V and J genes are those of that table, whereas D and trimming came from the DNA. The data contain about 220,000 clones, more than 65% of them singletons. V shed 6 bases, J shed 4 bases, and the junction held 8 bases outside the gene matches. The length of the CDR3 is 14 residues. Germline V gene sequence: CDR1 SNHLY, CDR2 FYNNEI. The sample was peripheral blood. This clonotype was sampled from a woman at least 80 years old with acute or convalescent COVID-19. The chain carries TRBV2 and TRBJ1-1, with 7 nucleotides matching TRBD1. The CDR3 loop reads CASRTTGWTTEAFF. The CDR3 nucleotides are TGTGCCAGCAGAACGACAGGGTGGACCACTGAAGCTTTCTTT. Using reference TRBV2 and TRBJ1-1 for the parts outside the CDR3, the full variable domain is EPEVTQTPSHQVTQMGQEVILRCVPISNHLYFYWYRQILGQKVEFLVSFYNNEISEKSEIFDDQFSVERPDGSNFTLKIRSTKLEDSAMYFCASRTTGWTTEAFFGQGTRLTVV.